The sequence of this T cell receptor (beta chain) was determined in a study of cytomegalovirus exposure and HLA in healthy donors. General study points: Most observed TCR sequences were rare, whereas some public TCRs were detected in many donors. 150 to 200 TCR beta chains were listed as cytomegalovirus-associated.

As concerns this clone: Antigen specificity is unknown.

Assay used: immunoSEQ multiplex PCR; TCRdb lists only in-frame clones, some missing. The data hold approximately 130,000 clones, with roughly 90% observed a single time. These donors were members of the approximately 110-subject validation cohort, a group separate from the approximately 670-subject first cohort. Sequences were obtained from PBMCs. The TCR sequence derives from a woman under 30 in good health and CMV-seronegative.

CDR3 bases: TGTGCCTGGACCCAGACTAGCGGGAGCCCGAACACCGGGGAGCTGTTTTTT. This sequence encodes CAWTQTSGSPNTGELFF. The rearrangement links TRBV30 to TRBJ2-2, with 12 bases aligning to TRBD2. CDR3 length: 17 amino acids. J lost 0 bases, V lost 4 bases, and 6 bases had no gene match. Germline loops: CDR1 GTSNPN, CDR2 SVGIG (reference sequence).